What follows describes a single TCR beta chain. No antigen is known for it. Researchers partitioned CD4+ cells into CD45RA+ naive and CD45RA-negative memory subsets. Authors' analysis steps: For the immunoSEQ data, sequences were junction-only without quality scores, so filtering differed. Clones were read by immunoSEQ multiplex PCR, and TCRdb kept only the in-frame ones, dropping some. The D gene and trimming were derived from the DNA, and the V and J assignments and clone size from that table. The sample yields roughly 640,000 clones, more than 95% seen once. This sample was included in a study of shared clonotypes between healthy human individuals. Study outcomes and limitations: The sampled material consisted only of blood, and tissue repertoires are likely to differ. The sharing of roughly 5% of naive CD4 clonotypes was seen across a few donors.

This CDR3 has 12 residues. The V and J ends lost 7 bases and 1 base respectively, with 8 bases between them. Germline assignment: CDR1 SNHLY and CDR2 FYNNEI. V gene TRBV2 combines with J gene TRBJ2-7, with a possible D match to TRBD2 (5 bases). Sequenced material: naive CD4+ T cells sorted from blood. Described subset: CD45RA+ positively selected. The receptor's source is a woman aged 25 to 39 in good health. CDR3 sequence reads: CASTLESYEQYF. In DNA form, the CDR3 reads TGTGCCAGCACACTAGAGTCCTACGAGCAGTACTTC.